The rows below give T cell receptor beta chains drawn from one sample of a study of T cells in Graves' hyperthyroidism and ophthalmopathy. TCRdb re-derived calls from the multiplex PCR reads in MiXCR, one entry per CDR3 protein. The sample lists about 840,000 distinct CDR3 sequences, more than 30% occurring once. Sequencing used blood. These receptors were collected from a man between 18 and 29 years old with Graves' hyperthyroidism. Both conserved end residues are part of each CDR3. The D gene is left open where the match is weak. The size entry is marked missing in some rows and otherwise reads once, few, many or a size class.

d_call,clone_size,j_call,v_call,cdr3_length,cdr3_nt,cdr3_aa
-,many,TRBJ1-1,TRBV12-3/TRBV12-4,13,TGTGCCAGCAGCTCGACAGAGAACACTGAAGCTTTCTTT,CASSSTENTEAFF
TRBD1,few,TRBJ2-4,TRBV2,15,TGTGCCAGCAGTGAAGTGGACAGGGGAATTAACATTCAGTACTTC,CASSEVDRGINIQYF
-,few,TRBJ1-1,TRBV5-6,16,TGTGCCAGCAGTCCGCTGGGGGCGGGCAGGAACACTGAAGCTTTCTTT,CASSPLGAGRNTEAFF
-,-,TRBJ2-7,TRBV20-1,13,TGCAGTGCTAGCAGACTAAAATCCTACGAGCAGTACTTC,CSASRLKSYEQYF
-,few,TRBJ2-5,TRBV29-1,13,TGCAGCGGCTGTCTGTTGTACCAAGGGACCCAGTACTTC,CSGCLLYQGTQYF
-,-,TRBJ2-2,TRBV7-2,13,TGTGCCAGCAGCTGGGACACTAGCGGGGAGCTGTTTTTT,CASSWDTSGELFF
-,few,TRBJ2-2,TRBV24-1,14,TGTGCCACCAGTGATTTGACGGACACCGGGGAGCTGTTTTTT,CATSDLTDTGELFF
-,-,TRBJ1-2,TRBV7-3,14,TGTGCCAGCATCTTCTTGGAAGGGGAGTATGGCTACACCTTC,CASIFLEGEYGYTF
-,-,TRBJ1-2,TRBV6-9,13,TGTGCCACCAGCCCCGAACCTAACTATGGCTACACCTTC,CATSPEPNYGYTF
-,-,TRBJ2-2,TRBV12-3/TRBV12-4,16,TGTGCCAGCAGTGTTCCCCGGCAGGGACCTACCGGGGAGCTGTTTTTT,CASSVPRQGPTGELFF
TRBD2,-,TRBJ2-2,TRBV4-1,16,TGCGCCAGCAGCCAAGTCGGAGGACTAGGAGCCGGGGAGCTGTTTTTT,CASSQVGGLGAGELFF
-,-,TRBJ1-2,TRBV9,14,TGTGCCAGCAGCTCGCCCCAGGTTAACTATGGCTACACCTTC,CASSSPQVNYGYTF
-,once,TRBJ1-5,TRBV6-5,16,TGTGCCAGCAGTTACGGCGGGACATCTATTAATCAGCCCCAGCATTTT,CASSYGGTSINQPQHF
TRBD1,-,TRBJ1-2,TRBV6-5,16,TGTGCCAGCAGACTGGGTGGGACAGGGGGCCGTTATGGCTACACCTTC,CASRLGGTGGRYGYTF
TRBD1,-,TRBJ2-5,TRBV29-1,13,TGCAGCGTGGTGGGACAGGGAGAAGAGACCCAGTACTTC,CSVVGQGEETQYF
TRBD1,-,TRBJ1-1,TRBV25-1,13,TGTGCCAGCAGCGAGAACAGGGGTAAGGCAGCTTTCTTT,CASSENRGKAAFF
TRBD2,many,TRBJ2-7,TRBV10-3,14,TGTGCCATCAGTGTAGGACTAGCGGGAGGCGAGCAGTACTTC,CAISVGLAGGEQYF
-,few,TRBJ1-5,TRBV9,14,TGTGCCAGCGGCACGGGGAGTAGCAATCAGCCCCAGCATTTT,CASGTGSSNQPQHF
TRBD1,-,TRBJ1-1,TRBV6-1,15,TGTGCCAGCAGTTACTGGACAGGGGAGAACACTGAAGCTTTCTTT,CASSYWTGENTEAFF
-,-,TRBJ2-7,TRBV27,13,TGTGCCAGCAGGCACGGGGAATCCTACGAGCAGTACTTC,CASRHGESYEQYF
-,-,TRBJ2-2,TRBV20-1,14,TGCAGTGCTAGGGCGGGATGGGACACCGGGGAGCTGTTTTTT,CSARAGWDTGELFF
TRBD1,many,TRBJ1-4,TRBV7-4,15,TGTGCCAGCAGCCGACGGACAGGGGGCGCGGAAAAACTGTTTTTT,CASSRRTGGAEKLFF
-,many,TRBJ1-1,TRBV2,15,TGTGCCAGCAGTGAAGGGGGCCTGGTGGACACTGAAGCTTTCTTT,CASSEGGLVDTEAFF
-,few,TRBJ1-2,TRBV11-3,13,TGTGCCAGCAGCTTATTCGGTCCGGATGGCTACACCTTC,CASSLFGPDGYTF
-,-,TRBJ1-1,TRBV11-1,12,TGTGCCAGCAGCTTCGGACTTGATGAAGCTTTCTTT,CASSFGLDEAFF
-,once,TRBJ2-5,TRBV20-1,15,TGCAGTGCACTCTCCCCAGGGACGGCTCAAGAGACCCAGTACTTC,CSALSPGTAQETQYF
-,-,TRBJ2-7,TRBV29-1,15,TGCAGCGTTGAATTCGGTTCAGGGTATTTCTACGAGCAGTACTTC,CSVEFGSGYFYEQYF